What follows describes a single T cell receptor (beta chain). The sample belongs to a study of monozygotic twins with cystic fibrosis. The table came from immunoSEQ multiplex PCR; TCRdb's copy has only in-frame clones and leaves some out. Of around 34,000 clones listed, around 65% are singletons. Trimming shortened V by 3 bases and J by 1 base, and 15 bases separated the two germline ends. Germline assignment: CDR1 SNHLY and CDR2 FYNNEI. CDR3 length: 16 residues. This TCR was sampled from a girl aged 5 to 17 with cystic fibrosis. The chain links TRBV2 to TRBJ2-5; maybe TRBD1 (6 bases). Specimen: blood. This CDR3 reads CASSDLGQTFQETQYF. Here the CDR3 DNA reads TGTGCCAGCAGTGATTTGGGACAAACCTTCCAAGAGACCCAGTACTTC.